Here is one T cell receptor (beta chain) with its context. The antigen remains undetermined. Treatment defined: approximately 18 received Ad26.COV2.S at low or high dose, single or two shots; 5 received placebo; per-sample allocation not given. All samples were drawn on day 63, counting from the first vaccine or placebo injection. Cohort 1b enrolled adults aged 18-55 years in Boston. The vaccine delivered Wuhan-strain SARS-CoV-2 spike through an Ad26 vector. The CDR3 is 14 amino acids. Germline V gene lookup returns CDR1 SGHDN and CDR2 FVKESK. V gave up 10 bases and J gave up 5 bases, with 20 bases separating them. This entry is derived from a study of Ad26.COV2.S vaccination and SARS-CoV-2 variants. Study-wide background: Of the COV1001 trial arms, the Ad26.COV2.S arm included the donor. Study-wide results and limits: Among vaccine recipients, spike-specific TCR breadth exceeded that of placebo recipients.

The data were produced by immunoSEQ multiplex PCR, yet TCRdb's version contains in-frame clones alone and is incomplete. The repertoire holds some 320,000 clones, with 85% to 90% as singletons. The sequence was collected from a person between 18 and 65 years old who received the Ad26.COV2.S COVID-19 vaccine or a placebo. The gene calls are TRBV14 and TRBJ1-1; D call uncertain. The sample in question was peripheral blood, obtained in a trial of Ad26.COV2.S vaccine versus placebo. In nucleotides, the CDR3 is TGTGCCACCCGTTTAAGAGGCAGTGGGACTGAAGCTTTCTTT. It specifies CATRLRGSGTEAFF.